These 26 T cell receptor beta chains were all obtained from the same sample, sequenced in a study of CD8 T cells and mutated HIV epitopes. CD8+ T cells were stimulated with peptide plus anti-CD28 and anti-CD49d co-stimulation. Single-cell cDNA was made by a method adapted from Smart-seq2 and MARS-Seq. Nested PCR used template-switch oligo forward primers and barcoded TCR alpha and beta reverse primers. In TCRdb, the single-cell sequencing reads were re-called with MiXCR into one record per CDR3 protein. This sample has around 590 distinct CDR3 sequences, with more than 45% found just once. Their specific antigens are unknown. Sequenced here: CD8+ T cells from blood cultured with a non-adapted viral peptide, sampled during chronic HIV-1 infection. Subset described: CD69+CD137+ cells after non-adapted KY11 peptide stimulation. These receptors were obtained from a woman aged 18-30 years with HIV-1 infection.

As for this clonotype: A much larger clone sits a single nucleotide away, making a read error possible. The chain uses TRBV6-5 and TRBJ2-3; a possible D gene is TRBD2 (5 bases). Germline CDR1 MNHEY, CDR2 SVGAGI. V was shortened by 4 bases and J by 6 bases, with 11 bases between the two germline ends. The CDR3 loop spans 13 amino acids. This CDR3 is CASSCSGIDTQYF. The CDR3 DNA reads as TGTGCCAGCAGTTGCTCCGGGATCGATACGCAGTATTTT.

Judged by abundance, this clonotype is large. The V gene is TRBV5-1, the J gene TRBJ2-5; D remains ambiguous. Germline CDR1 is SGHRS and CDR2 is YFSETQ. V lost 4 bases and J 5 bases, leaving 12 bases between the germline ends. CDR3 length: 13 residues. The CDR3 nucleotides read TGCGCCAGCAGCACAGACAACGGGGAGACCCAGTACTTC. Translated: CASSTDNGETQYF. The full variable domain, completed using reference TRBV5-1 and TRBJ2-5, is KAGVTQTPRYLIKTRGQQVTLSCSPISGHRSVSWYQQTPGQGLQFLFEYFSETQRNKGNFPGRFSGRQFSNSRSEMNVSTLELGDSALYLCASSTDNGETQYFGPGTRLLVL.

This clonotype is deemed hyperexpanded. CDR3 nucleotide sequence: TGTGCCAGCAGCTTAGATATGAATCATTCCGAGGGCGAGCAGTACTTC. Protein: CASSLDMNHSEGEQYF. The gene calls are TRBV11-3 and TRBJ2-7; possible D gene TRBD2, 5 bases. Between the trimmed V and J ends, which lost 0 bases and 6 bases, there was a span of 18 bases. The CDR3 is 16 amino acids. Germline CDR1 SGHNT, CDR2 YENEEA.

The genes are TRBV9 and TRBJ2-1; D is perhaps TRBD2 (6 bases). The CDR3 is made up of 13 amino acids. The V gene lost 0 bases and the J gene lost 10 bases, with 11 bases spanning the gap. Germline V lookup: CDR1 SGDLS, CDR2 YYNGEE. The CDR3 DNA is TGTGCCAGCAGCGTAGCTACTAGCCACGAGCAGTTCTTC. As protein: CASSVATSHEQFF.

The J gene is TRBJ1-4, the V gene TRBV11-2; TRBD1 matches at 7 bases. V lost 5 bases to trimming and J lost 8 bases; unmatched junction nucleotides: 8. The CDR3 has 14 residues. Per the germline V gene, CDR1 is SGHAT and CDR2 is FQNNGV. CDR3 DNA sequence: TGTGCCAGCAGCCTTAGGGAGGGGGCGGAAAAACTGTTTTTT. This translates into CASSLREGAEKLFF.

This clonotype qualifies as large. V gene TRBV5-1 combines with J gene TRBJ2-2; D is perhaps TRBD1 (5 bases). Germline V gene data show CDR1 as SGHRS and CDR2 as YFSETQ. V lost 4 bases to trimming and J lost 0 bases, with 10 bases between them. The CDR3 has 15 residues. The CDR3 region has the DNA TGCGCCAGCAGCCAGGACAACGCGAACACCGGGGAGCTGTTTTTT. Translating gives CASSQDNANTGELFF.

The sample holds a few counts of this clonotype. CDR3 in DNA: TGTGCCAGCAGACCACAGGGCTCTGGTTCTGAAGCTTTCTTT. Its translation: CASRPQGSGSEAFF. The V gene is TRBV28, the J gene TRBJ1-1; D is perhaps TRBD1 (6 bases). The CDR3 length is 14 residues. V was pared by 6 bases and J by 6 bases, with 17 bases between. Germline V gene lookup returns CDR1 MDHEN and CDR2 SYDVKM. The variable domain in full, with the rest retrieved from reference TRBV28 and TRBJ1-1, is DVKVTQSSRYLVKRTGEKVFLECVQDMDHENMFWYRQDPGLGLRLIYFSYDVKMKEKGDIPEGYSVSREKKERFSLILESASTNQTSMYLCASRPQGSGSEAFFGQGTRLTVV.

This clonotype is classed as medium-sized (0.01 to 0.1%). The chain has TRBV29-1 and TRBJ1-2; TRBD1 aligns across 7 bases. CDR1 is SQVTM and CDR2 is ANQGSEA in the germline V gene. V lost 4 bases and J lost 2; bases outside the gene matches: 4. The CDR3 spans 13 residues. The CDR3, as DNA: TGCAGCGTTGTCGGGACAGAGAACTATGGCTACACCTTC. Its protein is CSVVGTENYGYTF. The complete variable domain, with remaining parts taken from reference TRBV29-1 and TRBJ1-2, reads SAVISQKPSRDICQRGTSLTIQCQVDSQVTMMFWYRQQPGQSLTLIATANQGSEATYESGFVIDKFPISRPNLTFSTLTVSNMSPEDSSIYLCSVVGTENYGYTFGSGTRLTVV.

The CDR3 DNA sequence: TGTGCCAGCAGCCCACCAGGGGCGGACATGCAGTTCTTC. It encodes CASSPPGADMQFF. V gene TRBV11-3 combines with J gene TRBJ2-1, with a weak D call TRBD1 (6 bases). This CDR3 has 13 amino acids. V was trimmed by 5 bases and J by 12 bases, leaving 17 bases between them. Germline assignment: CDR1 SGHNT and CDR2 YENEEA.

The chain joins TRBV7-9 to TRBJ2-5; TRBD1 or TRBD2 may be the D gene (5 bases each). V was trimmed by 4 bases and J by 8 bases, leaving 14 bases between them. This CDR3 is 13 amino acids long. CDR1 SEHNR and CDR2 FQNEAQ come from the germline V gene (reference sequence). This CDR3 reads CASSSLARDTQYF. The CDR3, as DNA: TGTGCCAGCAGCTCCCTGGCCCGGGACACCCAGTACTTC.

This clonotype is labeled medium-sized. The V and J genes are TRBV6-2 or TRBV6-3 and TRBJ2-3, with a weak D call TRBD2 (5 bases). Germline V lookup: CDR1 MNHEY, CDR2 SVGEGT. Trimming stripped 0 bases from V and 6 bases from J, with 7 bases between. This CDR3 comprises 13 residues. CDR3: CASSYSGIDTQYF. The CDR3 bases are TGTGCCAGCAGTTACTCCGGGATCGATACGCAGTATTTT.

About this clonotype itself: As the CDR3 is not closed by the conserved phenylalanine or tryptophan, this likely results from a read error. This chain links TRBV5-1 with TRBJ1-5, with D perhaps matching TRBD1 (5 bases). This CDR3 is 13 amino acids long. The V end was cut by 0 bases, the J end by 7 bases, with 8 bases between. Germline CDR1 SGHRS, CDR2 YFSETQ. CDR3 sequence (DNA): TGCGCCAGCAGCTTGGAGGGGTTGCAGCCCCAGCATCTT. Translating it yields CASSLEGLQPQHL.

Written as DNA, the CDR3 is TGCAGTGCTAGAGCCAGACTCTCCGAGACCCAGTACTTC. Its translation: CSARARLSETQYF. This chain connects TRBV20-1 to TRBJ2-5; D is uncertain. V lost 1 base and J 5 bases, leaving 11 bases between the germline ends. This CDR3 spans 13 amino acids. Germline CDR1 is DFQATT and CDR2 is SNEGSKA (reference sequence).

This clonotype was observed a few times. The chain has TRBV6-1 and TRBJ1-6, with no clear D. The CDR3 totals 14 residues. Deletions cut 2 bases from V and 10 bases from J, with 12 bases between. Per the germline V gene, CDR1 is MNHNS and CDR2 is SASEGT. The CDR3 nucleotides read TGTGCCAGCAGTGAACAAGTCGGGAACTCACCCCTCCACTTT. Its protein is CASSEQVGNSPLHF.

This clonotype was observed a handful of times. The chain links TRBV24-1 to TRBJ2-2; 8 bases map to TRBD1. This CDR3 spans 13 amino acids. In germline, CDR1 is KGHDR, CDR2 SFDVKD. The V segment lost 10 bases and the J segment 3 bases; nucleotides outside the gene matches: 3. The DNA of the CDR3 is TGTGCCACGGAGACAGGGGACACCGGGGAGCTGTTTTTT. Residues: CATETGDTGELFF.

The chain combines TRBV29-1 with TRBJ1-1; 7 nucleotides align to TRBD1. CDR3 length: 12 residues. Germline CDR1 SQVTM, CDR2 ANQGSEA. CDR3 protein: CRRQGSGSEAFF. For the CDR3, the DNA is TGCAGACGACAGGGTTCGGGTTCTGAAGCTTTCTTT.

The CDR3 bases are TGTGCCAGCAGCTTGGATGGGGATTCACCCCTCCACTTT. This translates into CASSLDGDSPLHF. The chain is built from TRBV11-3 and TRBJ1-6; no clear D gene. V was cut by 3 bases and J by 8 bases, with 8 bases left in between. Germline CDR1 reads SGHNT; CDR2 reads YENEEA. The CDR3 runs to 13 residues.

Notes on this clonotype: A read error may be the cause here, since a much bigger clone is one base away. The conserved phenylalanine or tryptophan is not found at the CDR3 terminus, so this likely reflects a read error. The chain carries TRBV11-2 and TRBJ2-7; unclear D gene. Trimming removed 4 bases from V and 6 bases from J, with 10 bases in between. The CDR3 is 12 residues long. The germline CDR1 and CDR2 sequences are SGHAT and FQNNGV. The CDR3 coding sequence is TGTGCCAGCAGCTCCCTCGGTCCCGAGCAGTACCTC. It translates to CASSSLGPEQYL.

This clonotype was seen only a few times. The chain joins TRBV20-1 to TRBJ2-2; the D call may be TRBD1 or TRBD2 (5 bases each). CDR3 size: 15 residues. Germline CDR1 reads DFQATT; CDR2 reads SNEGSKA (reference sequence). The V and J ends lost 5 bases and 5 bases respectively, with 18 bases between them. CDR3 sequence (DNA): TGCAGTGCTGGGGCTACGGGACCTCAGACCGGGGAGCTGTTTTTT. This encodes CSAGATGPQTGELFF.

With regard to this clonotype: Relative to the germline gene, one junction end is altered; a read error may explain this. The chain is built from TRBV2 and TRBJ2-3, with D possibly called TRBD1 or TRBD2 (6 bases each). The CDR3 contains 15 residues. The germline V gene encodes CDR1 SNHLY and CDR2 FYNNEI. The chain's CDR3 is CAGQRGLANTVTQYF. CDR3 DNA: TGTGCCGGACAACGGGGGCTAGCGAATACAGTTACGCAGTATTTT.

The V call is TRBV7-6, the J call TRBJ2-1; D gene unclear. The germline CDR1 and CDR2 sequences are SGHVS and FNYEAQ. V was clipped by 4 bases and J by 3 bases, with 10 bases between them. The CDR3 consists of 14 residues. This chain's CDR3 is CASSSRLGYNEQFF. The DNA for the CDR3 is TGTGCCAGCAGCTCGCGACTGGGCTACAATGAGCAGTTCTTC.

About this clonotype: Mismatch with germline at one junction end may stem from a read error. The V call is TRBV27, the J call TRBJ2-3, with TRBD1 as a possible D gene (5 bases). CDR3 length equals 14 residues. The germline gives CDR1 MNHEY, CDR2 SMNVEV (reference sequence). CDR3 nucleotide sequence: TGTGCCAGCAGTGTACTCGACAGCACAGATATGCAGTATTTC. This translates into CASSVLDSTDMQYF.

V gene TRBV7-2 combines with J gene TRBJ1-2; the D gene is possibly TRBD1 (5 bases). Trimming shortened V by 5 bases and J by 3 bases, and 16 bases separated the two germline ends. CDR3 length equals 15 residues. CDR1 is SGHTA, CDR2 FQGNSA, per germline. CDR3 sequence reads: CASSRASGIYYGYTF. In nucleotides, the CDR3 is TGTGCCAGCAGCCGAGCATCAGGGATCTACTATGGCTACACCTTC.

CDR3 protein: CASSSRYSYNEQFF. In nucleotides, the CDR3 is TGTGCCAGCAGTTCAAGATACTCCTACAATGAGCAGTTCTTC. V usage is TRBV27 and J usage is TRBJ2-1, with no clear D. The germline V gene encodes CDR1 MNHEY and CDR2 SMNVEV (reference sequence). This CDR3 spans 14 amino acids. Trimming removed 4 bases from V and 0 bases from J, with 7 bases in between.

The rearrangement links TRBV5-1 to TRBJ2-5, with D tentatively TRBD1 (5 bases). Germline lookup yields CDR1 SGHRS and CDR2 YFSETQ. This CDR3 comprises 14 residues. Trimming cost V 4 bases and J 6 bases, with 16 bases left between them. CDR3 residues: CASSTDMGQKTQYF. CDR3 DNA: TGCGCCAGCAGCACAGACATGGGGCAAAAGACCCAGTACTTC.

In its sample, this clonotype is large (0.1 to 1%). This chain links TRBV5-1 with TRBJ2-3; D might be TRBD1 (5 bases). CDR3 length equals 15 residues. The germline CDR1 and CDR2 sequences are SGHRS and YFSETQ. Trimming removed 4 bases from V and 0 bases from J, with 12 bases in between. This chain's CDR3 is CASSDADRSTDTQYF. The CDR3 nucleotides are TGCGCCAGCAGCGATGCCGACAGAAGCACAGATACGCAGTATTTT.